Below, 27 T cell receptor beta chains from the same sample are listed, as sequenced in a study of OX40 agonist ivuxolimab in advanced cancers. Clones were sequenced by immunoSEQ multiplex PCR, and TCRdb holds only the in-frame ones, with some missing. The sample has some 70,000 clones; about nine tenths are singletons. Sequenced material: CD4+ or CD8+ T cells sorted from blood, taken in a trial of the OX40 agonist ivuxolimab. These receptors were obtained from an adult with an advanced solid tumor such as melanoma, head and neck, liver or kidney cancer.

The chain uses TRBV11-2 and TRBJ1-3, with D maybe TRBD1 (6 bases). CDR3 length: 18 residues. The germline V gene has CDR1 SGHAT and CDR2 FQNNGV. Trimming took 5 bases from V and 0 from J, leaving 20 bases between them. CDR3: CASSPLTGRRGSGNTIYF. The CDR3 DNA is TGTGCCAGCAGCCCATTGACAGGTCGGCGGGGCTCTGGAAACACCATATATTTT.

The V call is TRBV7-9, the J call TRBJ1-1, with TRBD1 as a possible D gene (5 bases). V lost 1 base and J lost 8, with 17 bases in between. Germline lookup yields CDR1 SEHNR and CDR2 FQNEAQ (reference sequence). This CDR3 contains 15 residues. The CDR3 spells CASSLGPGPHREAFF. The DNA for the CDR3 is TGTGCCAGCAGCTTAGGGCCAGGCCCGCACAGGGAAGCTTTCTTT.

This clone was seen only once. This chain connects TRBV19 to TRBJ1-4; D is unclear. CDR1 and CDR2 (germline): LNHDA, SQIVND (reference sequence). V lost 4 bases and J 8 bases, leaving 17 bases between the germline ends. The length of the CDR3 is 15 residues. The DNA of the CDR3 is TGTGCCAGTAGTACCGGGGATTCGGGTGGCGAAAAACTGTTTTTT. Translating gives CASSTGDSGGEKLFF.

The chain links TRBV4-1 to TRBJ1-4; 9 bases are shared with TRBD1. The junction had 9 bases not matched to a gene; V was cut back by 1 base and J by 0 bases. The germline gives CDR1 MGHRA, CDR2 YSYEKL. The CDR3 has 19 amino acids. CDR3 bases: TGCGCCAGCAGCCAAGGGTTGACAGGGGGTATAGCAACTAATGAAAAACTGTTTTTT. Encoded protein: CASSQGLTGGIATNEKLFF.

The chain recombines TRBV30 with TRBJ2-3; 7 bases are shared with TRBD2. The CDR3 is 15 amino acids. V trimming: 0 bases; J trimming: 2 bases; junction bases outside the gene matches: 5. The V gene's germline CDR1 is GTSNPN and CDR2 SVGIG (reference sequence). In DNA form, the CDR3 reads TGTGCCTGGAGTGTATTTGGGACTAACACAGATACGCAGTATTTT. It is translated as CAWSVFGTNTDTQYF.

This sequence joins TRBV7-8 and TRBJ2-1; D is perhaps TRBD1 or TRBD2 (5 bases each). Per germline, CDR1 SGHVS and CDR2 FQNEAQ. CDR3 length: 15 residues. Trimming took off 5 bases at V and 9 bases at J, with 20 bases between the two ends. The chain's CDR3 is CASSMGPISGGEQFF. The CDR3 DNA sequence: TGTGCCAGCAGCATGGGACCTATCTCTGGTGGTGAGCAGTTCTTC.

V usage is TRBV5-8 and J usage is TRBJ1-6; 8 nucleotides agree with TRBD1. The CDR3 is 14 residues long. Germline CDR1 and CDR2: SGHTS and YDEGEE. Losses at the gene ends were 0 bases for V and 10 bases for J; bases not matched to a gene: 3. CDR3 in amino acids: CASSLAGGSSPLHF. The CDR3 nucleotides read TGTGCCAGCAGCTTGGCAGGGGGCTCCTCACCCCTCCACTTT.

The V call is TRBV7-9, the J call TRBJ1-1; D unresolved. The CDR3 has 13 residues. Trimming cost V 5 bases and J 8 bases, with 15 bases left between them. The germline V gene encodes CDR1 SEHNR and CDR2 FQNEAQ (reference sequence). DNA of the CDR3: TGTGCCAGCAGCATAGAAGGAGGGAGAGAAGCTTTCTTT. Encoded protein: CASSIEGGREAFF. Drawing the rest from reference TRBV7-9 and TRBJ1-1, the complete variable domain is DTGVSQNPRHKITKRGQNVTFRCDPISEHNRLYWYRQTLGQGPEFLTYFQNEAQLEKSRLLSDRFSAERPKGSFSTLEIQRTEQGDSAMYLCASSIEGGREAFFGQGTRLTVV.

This clone has just a few counts. This sequence joins TRBV30 and TRBJ2-5; tentatively, D is TRBD2 (5 bases). Germline V gene lookup returns CDR1 GTSNPN and CDR2 SVGIG (reference sequence). Trimming shortened V by 0 bases and J by 2 bases, and 13 bases separated the two germline ends. This CDR3 spans 15 amino acids. The CDR3 coding sequence is TGTGCCTGGAGTGTACGGGGTTTGGGGCAAGAGACCCAGTACTTC. Amino acid sequence: CAWSVRGLGQETQYF.

This clone was detected once. The V gene is TRBV19, the J gene TRBJ2-1; D remains ambiguous. V lost 1 base, J lost 5 bases, and 3 bases lay in between. The CDR3 totals 12 residues. The germline V gene encodes CDR1 LNHDA and CDR2 SQIVND (reference sequence). CDR3 loop: CASSIGHNEQFF. DNA for the CDR3: TGTGCCAGTAGTATAGGCCACAATGAGCAGTTCTTC.

Here the CDR3 reads CASSGTSGQETQYF. The CDR3 DNA sequence: TGTGCCAGCAGTGGGACTAGCGGTCAAGAGACCCAGTACTTC. The V gene is TRBV2, the J gene TRBJ2-5; TRBD2 agrees at 10 bases. Germline V gene data show CDR1 as SNHLY and CDR2 as FYNNEI. The CDR3 runs 14 residues. The junction had 1 base not matched to a gene; V was cut back by 4 bases and J by 2 bases. Full variable domain (outside the CDR3, taken from reference TRBV2 and TRBJ2-5): EPEVTQTPSHQVTQMGQEVILRCVPISNHLYFYWYRQILGQKVEFLVSFYNNEISEKSEIFDDQFSVERPDGSNFTLKIRSTKLEDSAMYFCASSGTSGQETQYFGPGTRLLVL.

This clone has a single count. This sequence joins TRBV7-9 and TRBJ1-4; weak D call: TRBD1 (5 bases). Germline V lookup: CDR1 SEHNR, CDR2 FQNEAQ (reference sequence). The CDR3 runs to 14 residues. Trimming removed 7 bases from V and 3 bases from J, with 12 bases in between. The CDR3 sequence is CASKGTAPNEKLFF. The CDR3 DNA sequence: TGTGCCAGCAAGGGGACCGCTCCTAATGAAAAACTGTTTTTT.

This rearrangement joins TRBV10-1 to TRBJ2-1, with 8 bases identical to TRBD2. This CDR3 is 19 amino acids long. Trimming at V came to 6 bases and at J to 0 bases, leaving 16 bases not matched to a gene. Germline V gene lookup returns CDR1 WNHNN and CDR2 SYGVQD (reference sequence). CDR3 region: CASSQSTGQRGSSYNEQFF. In DNA, the CDR3 is TGCGCCAGCAGCCAATCGACTGGCCAGCGGGGGAGCTCCTACAATGAGCAGTTCTTC.

The chain combines TRBV18 with TRBJ2-1, with 8 bases identical to TRBD2. Trimming cost V 2 bases and J 7 bases; bases outside gene matches: 7. CDR1 is KGHSH, CDR2 LQKENI, per germline. The CDR3 consists of 15 residues. The CDR3 region is CASSPSGGRGNEQFF. The DNA for the CDR3 is TGTGCCAGCTCACCAAGCGGGGGCCGAGGGAATGAGCAGTTCTTC.

J is TRBJ2-2 and V is TRBV2; 12 bases align to TRBD1. Germline lookup yields CDR1 SNHLY and CDR2 FYNNEI. The CDR3 has 14 residues. V was pared by 7 bases and J by 6 bases, with 3 bases of the junction left unmatched. CDR3 coding DNA: TGTGCCAGCAAAGGGACAGGGGGCCCCGGGGAGCTGTTTTTT. It translates to CASKGTGGPGELFF. The full variable domain, its missing parts supplied by reference TRBV2 and TRBJ2-2, is EPEVTQTPSHQVTQMGQEVILRCVPISNHLYFYWYRQILGQKVEFLVSFYNNEISEKSEIFDDQFSVERPDGSNFTLKIRSTKLEDSAMYFCASKGTGGPGELFFGEGSRLTVL.

The gene calls are TRBV2 and TRBJ2-3; possibly TRBD1 or TRBD2 for D (6 bases each). The CDR3 sequence is 13 residues long. Trimming removed 7 bases at V and 2 bases at J, with 10 bases between. Germline values: CDR1 SNHLY, CDR2 FYNNEI. The CDR3 reads CASTGGLTDTQYF. The CDR3 DNA sequence: TGTGCCAGCACTGGGGGGCTCACAGATACGCAGTATTTT.

The count of this clone is one. In DNA, the CDR3 is TGTGCCAGCAGACCTCCTAAGACAGGGACCTCTGAAGCTTTCTTT. This sequence encodes CASRPPKTGTSEAFF. The chain links TRBV27 to TRBJ1-1; 7 nucleotides agree with TRBD1. The CDR3 has 15 residues. Looked up from germline, CDR1 is MNHEY and CDR2 is SMNVEV (reference sequence). V lost 6 bases to trimming and J lost 6 bases; unmatched junction nucleotides: 13.

The V gene is TRBV6-5, the J gene TRBJ1-5, with 9 bases identical to TRBD1. The V segment lost 8 bases and the J segment 6 bases; nucleotides outside the gene matches: 5. Germline V gene sequence: CDR1 MNHEY, CDR2 SVGAGI. The CDR3 runs 13 residues. The CDR3 loop is CASSGTGTQPQHF. The CDR3 coding sequence is TGTGCCAGCTCCGGGACAGGGACTCAGCCCCAGCATTTT.

The V gene is TRBV5-1, the J gene TRBJ2-1; 7 bases agree with TRBD1. Germline assignment: CDR1 SGHRS and CDR2 YFSETQ. Germline trimming cut 2 bases from V and 2 bases from J; bases unmatched to any gene: 1. This CDR3 comprises 14 residues. The CDR3 loop is CASSFDRAYNEQFF. The CDR3 DNA reads TGCGCCAGCAGCTTTGACAGGGCCTACAATGAGCAGTTCTTC. Full variable domain (remainder filled in from reference TRBV5-1 and TRBJ2-1): KAGVTQTPRYLIKTRGQQVTLSCSPISGHRSVSWYQQTPGQGLQFLFEYFSETQRNKGNFPGRFSGRQFSNSRSEMNVSTLELGDSALYLCASSFDRAYNEQFFGPGTRLTVL.

The rearrangement links TRBV5-1 to TRBJ2-7; 7 bases fit TRBD1. CDR1 SGHRS and CDR2 YFSETQ come from the germline V gene. The trim removed 0 bases at V and 4 bases at J, leaving 4 bases unmatched. The CDR3 loop spans 14 amino acids. The CDR3 region is CASSLDGTAYEQYF. The CDR3 DNA is TGCGCCAGCAGCTTGGATGGGACAGCTTACGAGCAGTACTTC.

The rearrangement joins TRBV18 to TRBJ1-2; D might be TRBD1 (6 bases). The CDR3 has 14 amino acids. Trimming removed 4 bases from V and 4 bases from J, with 13 bases in between. Germline V gene data show CDR1 as KGHSH and CDR2 as LQKENI. CDR3 sequence reads: CASSLMGHIYGYTF. In DNA, the CDR3 is TGTGCCAGCTCACTGATGGGACATATCTATGGCTACACCTTC.

The chain links TRBV30 to TRBJ1-4, with D perhaps matching TRBD1 (5 bases). This CDR3 is 15 amino acids long. Germline CDR1 is GTSNPN and CDR2 is SVGIG (reference sequence). Trimming pared 2 bases from V and 8 bases from J, leaving 18 bases between. The CDR3 reads CAWSPLGRVMEKLFF. CDR3 DNA: TGTGCCTGGAGTCCATTGGGCAGGGTGATGGAAAAACTGTTTTTT.

The V gene is TRBV5-1, the J gene TRBJ1-2; tentatively, D is TRBD1 (5 bases). This CDR3 region has 14 residues. V was trimmed by 4 bases and J by 6 bases, leaving 16 bases between them. Germline CDR1 and CDR2: SGHRS and YFSETQ. The CDR3 here is CASSRDPPADGYTF. CDR3 DNA: TGCGCCAGCAGCCGGGACCCTCCGGCGGATGGCTACACCTTC.

V gene TRBV6-6 combines with J gene TRBJ2-5; 11 bases map to TRBD2. The CDR3 consists of 16 residues. V lost 0 bases and J lost 9; bases outside the gene matches: 9. CDR1 and CDR2 (germline): MNHNY, SVGAGI (reference sequence). Here the CDR3 DNA reads TGTGCCAGCAGTTACTCGATAGCGGGGGGGATAAGGGCCCAGTACTTC. Its translation: CASSYSIAGGIRAQYF.

The rearrangement uses TRBV6-1 and TRBJ1-1; 9 bases map to TRBD1. V lost 8 bases to trimming and J lost 3 bases; unmatched junction nucleotides: 7. The CDR3 covers 14 residues. Germline CDR1 is MNHNS and CDR2 is SASEGT. The CDR3 loop reads CASSSTGGDTEAFF. The DNA for the CDR3 is TGTGCCAGCTCTTCGACAGGGGGGGACACTGAAGCTTTCTTT.

The chain joins TRBV11-2 to TRBJ1-2; 7 nucleotides line up with TRBD1. Germline V gene data show CDR1 as SGHAT and CDR2 as FQNNGV. The CDR3 covers 15 residues. V trimming: 5 bases; J trimming: 2 bases; junction bases outside the gene matches: 8. CDR3 DNA sequence: TGTGCCAGCAGCACCTCGGGACAGATGAACTATGGCTACACCTTC. It yields the protein CASSTSGQMNYGYTF.

The gene calls are TRBV11-2 and TRBJ2-1, with 7 bases fitting TRBD1. The V gene's germline CDR1 is SGHAT and CDR2 FQNNGV. J lost 8 bases, V lost 6 bases, and 10 bases had no gene match. The CDR3 is 14 residues long. This CDR3 is CASRLGQVQDEQFF. In nucleotides, the CDR3 is TGTGCCAGCAGACTTGGACAGGTCCAGGATGAGCAGTTCTTC.